Below are 8 T cell receptor beta chains sequenced from a single sample in a study of identical twins. TCRdb re-derived calls from the 5' RACE reads in MiXCR, one entry per CDR3 protein. The profile shows hundreds of thousands of distinct CDR3 sequences, less than 25% of them singletons. The same data also contributed to another study, on T cells expressing NK-cell markers.

The sequencing sample was made of CD4+ T cells sorted from blood. All receptors derive from a young woman in good health.

In nucleotides, the CDR3 is TGCAGTGCTAGAACGGGGGGCGGATCAGATACGCAGTATTTT. Translation gives CSARTGGGSDTQYF. The V call is TRBV20-1, the J call TRBJ2-3; D may be TRBD2 (7 bases). Germline V gene sequence: CDR1 DFQATT, CDR2 SNEGSKA (reference sequence). The CDR3 contains 14 residues. V was pared by 2 bases and J by 4 bases, with 13 bases between.

Ten or more counts support this clonotype. The chain employs TRBV11-2 and TRBJ1-1; D remains unclear. Deletions cut 6 bases from V and 0 bases from J, with 2 bases between. CDR3 length: 11 amino acids. CDR1 is SGHAT, CDR2 FQNNGV, per germline. Here the CDR3 reads CASRVNTEAFF. In DNA form, the CDR3 reads TGTGCCAGCAGAGTGAACACTGAAGCTTTCTTT.

This clonotype occurred a few times. The chain employs TRBV27 and TRBJ1-1; 12 bases match TRBD1. The CDR3 extends over 15 amino acids. V shed 7 bases and J 11 bases; nucleotides not matched to a gene: 14. Germline values: CDR1 MNHEY, CDR2 SMNVEV (reference sequence). CDR3 region: CASILSGTGGLKAFF. The CDR3 nucleotides are TGTGCCAGCATCCTCTCCGGGACAGGGGGCTTAAAGGCTTTCTTT.

CDR3 loop: CASRGYGANVLTF. In DNA form, the CDR3 reads TGTGCCAGCAGAGGTTACGGGGCCAACGTCCTGACTTTC. The J gene is TRBJ2-6, the V gene TRBV6-1, with unresolved D. V lost 6 bases, J lost 4 bases, and 7 bases lay in between. CDR1 and CDR2 from the germline V gene are MNHNS and SASEGT. The length of the CDR3 is 13 residues.

This clonotype has only a few counts. This chain connects TRBV18 to TRBJ2-2; D is unresolved. Trimming took off 0 bases at V and 0 bases at J, with 2 bases between the two ends. This CDR3 has 14 residues. Germline CDR1 reads KGHSH; CDR2 reads LQKENI. Here the CDR3 reads CASSPPPNTGELFF. The CDR3 DNA follows: TGTGCCAGCTCACCACCCCCGAACACCGGGGAGCTGTTTTTT.

This clonotype was seen a handful of times. The V call is TRBV5-1, the J call TRBJ2-3; D possibly corresponds to TRBD1 (6 bases). This CDR3 comprises 15 residues. Germline assignment: CDR1 SGHRS and CDR2 YFSETQ. Trimming took off 0 bases at V and 6 bases at J, with 14 bases between the two ends. For the CDR3, the DNA is TGCGCCAGCAGCTTGGTGGGGCAGGGGATGGATACGCAGTATTTT. As protein: CASSLVGQGMDTQYF.

V gene TRBV5-1 combines with J gene TRBJ2-7; the match to TRBD1 covers 10 bases. The ends lost 2 bases at V and 5 bases at J; junction bases unmatched: 7. The length of the CDR3 is 15 residues. Germline V gene lookup returns CDR1 SGHRS and CDR2 YFSETQ. The CDR3 nucleotides are TGCGCCAGCAGCTTCCCCGGACAGGGGGTCGACGAGCAGTACTTC. Translation gives CASSFPGQGVDEQYF.

The chain recombines TRBV3-1 with TRBJ2-3; 10 positions match TRBD2. CDR3 length: 14 residues. Per the germline V gene, CDR1 is LGHDT and CDR2 is YNNKEL (reference sequence). The trim removed 5 bases at V and 1 base at J, leaving 0 bases unmatched. This CDR3 is CASSGLAGTDTQYF. Written as DNA, the CDR3 is TGTGCCAGCAGCGGACTAGCGGGCACAGATACGCAGTATTTT.